Below, 2 T cell receptor beta chains from the same sample are listed, as sequenced in a study of T cell responses to AZD1222 COVID-19 vaccine. Only in-frame clones appear in the TCRdb table, and some are missing; sequencing was by immunoSEQ multiplex PCR. Among more than 85,000 clones, approximately 88% were seen once, and the ten largest hold roughly 15%. The source was peripheral blood, collected on day 0 of AZD1222 vaccination. These receptors originate from an adult in good health.

The rearrangement links TRBV29-1 to TRBJ2-1, with D possibly being TRBD1 or TRBD2 (5 bases each). This CDR3 has 13 residues. CDR1 and CDR2 (germline): SQVTM, ANQGSEA. Here the CDR3 DNA reads TGCAGTTCGAGGTGGGGGATCTACAATGAGCAGTTCTTC. This encodes CSSRWGIYNEQFF.

The CDR3 DNA is TGCGCCAGCAGCTTCAATATTGATAATAATTCACCCCTCCACTTT. It is translated as CASSFNIDNNSPLHF. The J gene is TRBJ1-6, the V gene TRBV5-1; D call uncertain. Trimming shortened V by 2 bases and J by 5 bases, and 11 bases separated the two germline ends. CDR1 and CDR2 (germline): SGHRS, YFSETQ. There are 15 residues in the CDR3.